A selection of T cell receptor beta chains follows, all from one sample in a study of blood T cells in healthy people across ages. TCRdb reprocessed the 5' RACE reads with MiXCR, giving one entry per CDR3 protein. The profile covers approximately 900,000 distinct CDR3 sequences, with about 28% appearing a single time and 9.5% to 13% taken by the ten largest. These same records also appear under a second study, on T cells of mothers and their children.

The sample was blood. The receptor source for this set is a woman in her forties in good health. Both conserved end residues are part of each CDR3. A D gene is named only where the DNA matches it firmly. Size tells how often a clone was seen (once, few, many) or the class of an expanded clone, and some rows leave it out.

cdr3_nt	cdr3_aa	clone_size	d_call	v_call	j_call
TGTGCCACCAGTGGGAGAGACAGGAATGGAACAGATACGCAGTATTTT	CATSGRDRNGTDTQYF	.	.	TRBV24-1	TRBJ2-3
TGTGCCAGCTCACCTTACAGGGAAGAGACCCAGTACTTC	CASSPYREETQYF	many	.	TRBV18	TRBJ2-5
TGTGCCAGCAGTTTAACACGATCAAACATTCAGTACTTC	CASSLTRSNIQYF	.	.	TRBV28	TRBJ2-4
TGTGCCAGCAGTGAAGCGACGGGGATCCAAGAGATCCAGTACTTC	CASSEATGIQEIQYF	.	.	TRBV6-1	TRBJ2-5
TGCGCCAGCAGCCAACCCCTAGCGGGGGACTCCTACAATGAGCAGTTCTTC	CASSQPLAGDSYNEQFF	.	TRBD2	TRBV4-1	TRBJ2-1
TGTGCCAGCTTTACACAGTGGGAGGGAGGCTGCACCTTC	CASFTQWEGGCTF	.	.	TRBV28	TRBJ1-2
TGTGCCAGCAGTCTGGGACAGACCGGGGGGGAGCAGTACTTC	CASSLGQTGGEQYF	few	.	TRBV12-3/TRBV12-4	TRBJ2-7
TGTGCCAGCAGCTCCGGGACAGGGCTTTCCTCTGGGGCCAACGTCCTGACTTTC	CASSSGTGLSSGANVLTF	many	TRBD1	TRBV7-6	TRBJ2-6
TGTGCCAGCGAGGAGACAAACTACAATGAGCAGTTCTTC	CASEETNYNEQFF	.	.	TRBV6-6	TRBJ2-1
TGTGCCAGCTCACCACGGCAAGGAGGCAGTCAAGAGACCCAGTACTTC	CASSPRQGGSQETQYF	.	.	TRBV18	TRBJ2-5
TGTGCCAGCAGCCAGGGGACCGCGTTTCGGTATGGCTACACCTTC	CASSQGTAFRYGYTF	.	.	TRBV3-1	TRBJ1-2
TGTGCCAGCAGCTTTCTGGACAGACTTGGAAACGCCATATATTTT	CASSFLDRLGNAIYF	.	.	TRBV5-5	TRBJ1-3
TGTGCCAGCGGGGGCCGTGGGCACGAGCAGTACTTC	CASGGRGHEQYF	.	.	TRBV14	TRBJ2-7
TGTGCCAGCAGCTTAGCTCCGAGCTCTGGGGCCAACGTCCTGACTTTC	CASSLAPSSGANVLTF	.	.	TRBV7-6	TRBJ2-6
TGTGCCAGCAGTAAGATAGCGCCAGACGCAGATACGCAGTATTTT	CASSKIAPDADTQYF	.	.	TRBV7-8	TRBJ2-3
TGTGCCAGCAGCTTATCTTACAACTCCTACGAGCAGTACTTC	CASSLSYNSYEQYF	many	.	TRBV11-2	TRBJ2-7
TGCGCCAGCAGCCCGGGGGCGAGTTTGAACACTGAAGCTTTCTTT	CASSPGASLNTEAFF	few	.	TRBV5-1	TRBJ1-1
TGCGCCAGCAGCGAATCCCCAGGACAAGAGACCCAGTACTTC	CASSESPGQETQYF	.	.	TRBV5-1	TRBJ2-5
TGTGCCATCAGTGAGCCGAGGGCTACCAAGTCTGAGACCCAGTACTTC	CAISEPRATKSETQYF	few	.	TRBV10-3	TRBJ2-5
TGTGCCAGCTCACCAAACCGGAGATCGAACACCGGGGAGCTGTTTTTT	CASSPNRRSNTGELFF	few	.	TRBV18	TRBJ2-2
TGTGCCAGCAGCCTCCATTGGTCCAGGAGGAGGCATGAAGCTTTCTTT	CASSLHWSRRRHEAFF	.	.	TRBV27	TRBJ1-1
TGTGCCAGCAGCCAAGACAGACAAGAGACCCAGTACTTC	CASSQDRQETQYF	many	.	TRBV12-3/TRBV12-4	TRBJ2-5
TGTGCCAGCAGTGACCGGGACGGATTCACTGATACGCAGTATTTT	CASSDRDGFTDTQYF	once	.	TRBV6-4	TRBJ2-3
TGCGCCACGGCGACGGGAATGAACACTGAAGCTTTCTTT	CATATGMNTEAFF	few	.	TRBV5-1	TRBJ1-1
TGTGCCAGCTCACCAAAGGGTTCGCAAGGCTATGGCTACACCTTC	CASSPKGSQGYGYTF	few	.	TRBV18	TRBJ1-2
TGTGCCAGCAGCGCCCGGGACAGGGCCACTGAAGCTTTCTTT	CASSARDRATEAFF	.	TRBD1	TRBV3-1	TRBJ1-1
TGTGCCAGCAGCGTGGCTAGCGGGCCCCAAGAGACCCAGTACTTC	CASSVASGPQETQYF	few	TRBD2	TRBV9	TRBJ2-5
TGCGCCAGCAGCCGGGGCGGCCGAATACAAGAGACCCAGTACTTC	CASSRGGRIQETQYF	.	.	TRBV5-1	TRBJ2-5